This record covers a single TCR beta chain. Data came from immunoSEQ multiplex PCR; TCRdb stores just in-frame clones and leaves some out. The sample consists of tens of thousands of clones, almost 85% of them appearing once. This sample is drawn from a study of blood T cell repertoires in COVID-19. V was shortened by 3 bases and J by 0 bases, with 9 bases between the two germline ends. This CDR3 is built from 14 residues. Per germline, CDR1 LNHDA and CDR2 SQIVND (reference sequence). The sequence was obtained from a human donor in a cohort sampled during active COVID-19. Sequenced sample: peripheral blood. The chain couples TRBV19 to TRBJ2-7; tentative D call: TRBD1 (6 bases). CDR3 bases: TGTGCCAGTAGTATGGGGGACATCTCCTACGAGCAGTACTTC. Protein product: CASSMGDISYEQYF.